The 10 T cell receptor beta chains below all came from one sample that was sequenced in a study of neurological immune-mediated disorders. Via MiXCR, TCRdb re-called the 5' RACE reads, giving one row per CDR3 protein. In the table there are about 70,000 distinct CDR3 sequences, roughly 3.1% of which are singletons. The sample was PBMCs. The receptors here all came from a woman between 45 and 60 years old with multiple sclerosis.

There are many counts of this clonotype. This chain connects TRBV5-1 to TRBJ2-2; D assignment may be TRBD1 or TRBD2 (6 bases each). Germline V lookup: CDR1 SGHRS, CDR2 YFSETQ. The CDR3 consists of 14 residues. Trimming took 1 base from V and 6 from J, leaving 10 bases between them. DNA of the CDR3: TGCGCCAGCAGCTTGCCGGGGGCACCCGGGGAGCTGTTTTTT. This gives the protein CASSLPGAPGELFF.

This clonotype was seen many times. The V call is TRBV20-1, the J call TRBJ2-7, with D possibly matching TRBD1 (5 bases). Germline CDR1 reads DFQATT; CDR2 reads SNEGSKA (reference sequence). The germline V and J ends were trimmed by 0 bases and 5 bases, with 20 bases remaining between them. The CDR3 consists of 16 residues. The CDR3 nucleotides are TGCAGTGCTAGAGACACCTTGGACAAGAACTGGGACGAGCAGTACTTC. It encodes CSARDTLDKNWDEQYF.

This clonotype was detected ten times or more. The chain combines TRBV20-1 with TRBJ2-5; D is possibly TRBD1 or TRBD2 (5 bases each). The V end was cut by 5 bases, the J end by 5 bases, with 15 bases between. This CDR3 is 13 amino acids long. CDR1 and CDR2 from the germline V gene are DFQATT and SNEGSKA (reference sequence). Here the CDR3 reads CSAGDGEQETQYF. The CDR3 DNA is TGCAGTGCTGGGGACGGTGAGCAGGAGACCCAGTACTTC.

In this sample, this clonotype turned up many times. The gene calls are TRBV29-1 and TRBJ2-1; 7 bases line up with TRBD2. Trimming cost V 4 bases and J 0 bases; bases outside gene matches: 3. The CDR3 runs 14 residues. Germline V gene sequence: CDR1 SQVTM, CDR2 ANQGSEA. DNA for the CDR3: TGCAGCGTTGTCGGCGGGAGCTCCTACAATGAGCAGTTCTTC. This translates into CSVVGGSSYNEQFF.

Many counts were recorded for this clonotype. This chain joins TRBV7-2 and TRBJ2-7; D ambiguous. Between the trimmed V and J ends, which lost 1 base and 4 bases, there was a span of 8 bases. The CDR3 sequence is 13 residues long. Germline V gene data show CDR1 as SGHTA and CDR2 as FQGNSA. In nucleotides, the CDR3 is TGTGCCAGCAGCTTAGACCCCACGTACGAGCAGTACGTC. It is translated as CASSLDPTYEQYV.

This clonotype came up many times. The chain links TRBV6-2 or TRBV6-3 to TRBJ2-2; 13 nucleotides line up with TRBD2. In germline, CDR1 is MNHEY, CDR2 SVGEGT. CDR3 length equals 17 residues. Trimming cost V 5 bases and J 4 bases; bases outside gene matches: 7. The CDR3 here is CASSVLGLAGITGELFF. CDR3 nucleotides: TGTGCCAGCAGTGTCCTGGGACTAGCGGGGATCACCGGGGAGCTGTTTTTT.

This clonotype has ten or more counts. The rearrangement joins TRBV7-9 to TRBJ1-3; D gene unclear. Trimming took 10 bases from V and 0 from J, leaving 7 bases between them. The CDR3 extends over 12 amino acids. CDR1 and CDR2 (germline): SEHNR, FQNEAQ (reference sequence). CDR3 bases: TGTGCCACCCAACCCTCTGGAAACACCATATATTTT. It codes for CATQPSGNTIYF.

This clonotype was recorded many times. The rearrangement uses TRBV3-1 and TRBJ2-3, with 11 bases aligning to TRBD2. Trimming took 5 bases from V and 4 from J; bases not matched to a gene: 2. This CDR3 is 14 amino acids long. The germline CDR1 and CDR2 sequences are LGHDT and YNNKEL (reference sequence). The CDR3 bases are TGTGCCAGCAGCACTAGCGGGAGCGCAGATACGCAGTATTTT. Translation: CASSTSGSADTQYF.

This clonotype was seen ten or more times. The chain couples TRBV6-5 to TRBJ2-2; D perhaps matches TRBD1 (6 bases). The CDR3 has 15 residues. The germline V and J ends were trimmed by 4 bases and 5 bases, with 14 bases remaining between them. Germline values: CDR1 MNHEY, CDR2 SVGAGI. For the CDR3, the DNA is TGTGCCAGCAGTTGGGGACACAAGGATACCGGGGAGCTGTTTTTT. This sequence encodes CASSWGHKDTGELFF.

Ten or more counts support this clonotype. Written as DNA, the CDR3 is TGTGCCAGCAGTTCAGGGGGGAGCAATCAGCCCCAGCATTTT. Its protein is CASSSGGSNQPQHF. J is TRBJ1-5 and V is TRBV28; 7 bases agree with TRBD1. There are 14 residues in the CDR3. Germline loops: CDR1 MDHEN, CDR2 SYDVKM. J lost 1 base, V lost 4 bases, and 1 base had no gene match.